The clone carrying this T cell receptor beta chain was seen a few times. CDR1 is MNHEY, CDR2 SVGAGI, per germline. V lost 6 bases and J lost 4; bases outside the gene matches: 9. The CDR3 has 15 amino acids. The sort gate was single viable CD3+CD4+CD8-CD45RO+ cells for memory CD4+ T cells. After thawing, CD4+ T cells were positively selected. TCRdb's copy holds only in-frame clones and misses some; the assay was immunoSEQ multiplex PCR. In the table there are tens of thousands of clones, roughly 78% of which are singletons. The sample belongs to a study of memory CD4+ T cells and cytomegalovirus serostatus.

The sequenced sample consisted of memory CD4+ T cells from blood. The sequence was obtained from an adult in good health and CMV-seronegative. V gene TRBV6-5 combines with J gene TRBJ2-3; 8 bases agree with TRBD2. In DNA, the CDR3 is TGTGCCAGCAGCCGAGCGGGAGATGGCGCAGATACGCAGTATTTT. Its translation: CASSRAGDGADTQYF.